A single sample gave rise to the 15 T cell receptor beta chains below, sequenced in a study of cytomegalovirus exposure and HLA in healthy donors. The PCR was carried out with 60 Vbeta primers and 13 Jbeta primers. Assay: immunoSEQ multiplex PCR; the TCRdb copy retains only in-frame clones and omits some. The table includes roughly 150,000 clones, roughly 79% detected once. The source material was PBMCs. All receptors come from a man between 18 and 29 years old in good health and CMV-seropositive.

This chain uses TRBV5-1 with TRBJ1-1; D remains ambiguous. The CDR3 is 14 amino acids. Trimming shortened V by 0 bases and J by 3 bases, and 9 bases separated the two germline ends. CDR1 and CDR2 from the germline V gene are SGHRS and YFSETQ. In DNA form, the CDR3 reads TGCGCCAGCAGCTTGGGCGCTGCTGACACTGAAGCTTTCTTT. This codes for CASSLGAADTEAFF.

This clone has just a few counts. The chain couples TRBV12-5 to TRBJ2-3, with TRBD1 as a possible D gene (6 bases). Germline-derived CDR1 and CDR2 are LGHNT and FRNRAP. This CDR3 is 14 amino acids long. V shed 2 bases and J shed 12 bases, with 18 bases lying between them. CDR3 sequence (DNA): TGTGCTAGTGGTTTGCCGATTAAAGGGGACACACAGTATTTT. It yields the protein CASGLPIKGDTQYF. Together with reference TRBV12-5 and TRBJ2-3, the CDR3 gives the full variable domain: DARVTQTPRHKVTEMGQEVTMRCQPILGHNTVFWYRQTMMQGLELLAYFRNRAPLDDSGMPKDRFSAEMPDATLATLKIQPSEPRDSAVYFCASGLPIKGDTQYFGPGTRLTVL.

This rearrangement joins TRBV15 to TRBJ1-5, with unresolved D. With 2 bases removed from V and 2 bases from J, the gap between germline ends came to 16 bases. This CDR3 has 17 amino acids. Germline CDR1 reads LNHNV; CDR2 reads YYDKDF (reference sequence). The CDR3 DNA sequence: TGTGCCACCAGCAGAAGGGTGTCTGCGGGAGGCAATCAGCCCCAGCATTTT. Translated: CATSRRVSAGGNQPQHF.

The J gene is TRBJ2-7, the V gene TRBV16; 7 nucleotides agree with TRBD1. Germline V gives CDR1 KGHSY, CDR2 FQNENV. V gave up 3 bases and J gave up 4 bases; unmatched junction bases: 6. This CDR3 is built from 14 residues. The CDR3 spells CASSQRGLLYEQYF. CDR3 in DNA: TGTGCCAGCAGCCAGAGGGGGCTTTTATACGAGCAGTACTTC.

A few counts support this clone. The rearrangement joins TRBV29-1 to TRBJ1-2, with 9 bases identical to TRBD1. CDR1 is SQVTM and CDR2 is ANQGSEA in the germline V gene. The CDR3 runs to 13 residues. Trimming removed 7 bases from V and 2 bases from J; junction bases left unmatched: 5. The CDR3 DNA sequence: TGCAGCGCCGCCGGGACAGGGAACTATGGCTACACCTTC. It encodes CSAAGTGNYGYTF.

The chain joins TRBV6-5 to TRBJ1-5; the D is unclear. The CDR3 is made up of 12 amino acids. From germline, CDR1 is MNHEY and CDR2 SVGAGI. Trimming removed 7 bases from V and 7 bases from J, with 11 bases in between. The CDR3 is CASKAGQQPQHF. CDR3 sequence (DNA): TGTGCCAGCAAAGCAGGCCAACAGCCCCAGCATTTT.

V gene TRBV5-1 combines with J gene TRBJ2-3; 7 bases match TRBD2. Germline-derived CDR1 and CDR2 are SGHRS and YFSETQ. V lost 6 bases to trimming and J lost 10 bases; unmatched junction nucleotides: 11. The CDR3 has 13 amino acids. CDR3 nucleotide sequence: TGCGCCAGCACCGATTTTCTCGGACTAGCGCAGTATTTT. Translation: CASTDFLGLAQYF.

The J gene is TRBJ1-4, the V gene TRBV28; 9 bases are a match to TRBD1. With V trimmed by 5 bases and J by 8 bases, 12 bases remained unmatched. In germline, CDR1 is MDHEN, CDR2 SYDVKM. This CDR3 spans 16 amino acids. This chain's CDR3 is CASSRALQGAREKLFF. CDR3 sequence (DNA): TGTGCCAGCAGTCGGGCTCTACAGGGGGCGAGGGAAAAACTGTTTTTT.

The genes are TRBV29-1 and TRBJ2-3; 9 bases are shared with TRBD1. The length of the CDR3 is 12 residues. Germline V gene data show CDR1 as SQVTM and CDR2 as ANQGSEA. The ends lost 6 bases at V and 5 bases at J; junction bases unmatched: 3. The CDR3 is CSVGQGVDTQYF. The CDR3 DNA sequence: TGCAGCGTGGGACAGGGTGTAGATACGCAGTATTTT.

The rearrangement links TRBV5-4 to TRBJ1-1; 7 bases align to TRBD1. The CDR3 covers 13 residues. The germline V gene has CDR1 SGHNT and CDR2 YYREEE (reference sequence). The junction had 5 bases not matched to a gene; V was cut back by 3 bases and J by 6 bases. CDR3 in amino acids: CASSWKGAPEAFF. The CDR3 DNA reads as TGTGCCAGCAGCTGGAAGGGGGCTCCTGAAGCTTTCTTT.

The V call is TRBV29-1, the J call TRBJ2-7; 8 nucleotides match TRBD1. This CDR3 contains 12 residues. Germline values: CDR1 SQVTM, CDR2 ANQGSEA. Trimming at V came to 4 bases and at J to 4 bases, leaving 3 bases not matched to a gene. The CDR3 loop reads CSVGTGLYEQYF. The CDR3 region has the DNA TGCAGCGTTGGGACAGGGTTGTACGAGCAGTACTTC.

V usage is TRBV6-1 and J usage is TRBJ2-5; 7 nucleotides agree with TRBD1. This CDR3 contains 15 residues. Germline V gene sequence: CDR1 MNHNS, CDR2 SASEGT. After removal of 4 bases from V and 5 bases from J, the junction contained 10 bases not matched to a gene. Written as DNA, the CDR3 is TGTGCCAGCAGTGTTGCCAGGGGGTTAGGCGAGACCCAGTACTTC. It specifies CASSVARGLGETQYF.

V usage is TRBV7-9 and J usage is TRBJ1-1, with D unresolved. This CDR3 comprises 15 residues. V shed 0 bases and J shed 3 bases, with 11 bases lying between them. Germline values: CDR1 SEHNR, CDR2 FQNEAQ (reference sequence). The CDR3 DNA reads as TGTGCCAGCAGCTTAGCGGCATCGGGAGACACTGAAGCTTTCTTT. Translating gives CASSLAASGDTEAFF.

A few counts support this clone. CDR3 bases: TGTGCCAGCAGCTACACAGGGTGGGGGGCTTTCTTT. Amino acid sequence: CASSYTGWGAFF. This chain uses TRBV5-6 with TRBJ1-1; D perhaps matches TRBD1 (6 bases). Trimming stripped 3 bases from V and 11 bases from J, with 14 bases between. Germline CDR1 SGHDT, CDR2 YYEEEE. The CDR3 sequence is 12 residues long.

For this clone: The DNA is left out, because the CDR3 cannot be placed on it with certainty; the CDR3 is given as TCRdb lists it. V usage is TRBV6-6 and J usage is TRBJ1-4. Germline V CDR1 and CDR2: MNHNY, SVGAGI (reference sequence). Including both end residues, the CDR3 is 14 amino acids long. The CDR3 loop is CASILGGENEKLFF.